This T cell receptor beta chain emerged from a study of blood T cell repertoires in COVID-19. Whole-study context: Whether acute or convalescent, the COVID-19 samples came from the United States, Italy and Spain. PBMCs, B-cell-depleted T cells, or T cells provided the cDNA or gDNA that made up the material.

This CDR3 spans 13 amino acids. V lost 3 bases and J lost 1, with 6 bases in between. In the authors' workflow: Scientists estimated how many nucleated cells there were by amplifying reference gene primers. Here immunoSEQ multiplex PCR was the method, and the copy in TCRdb shows in-frame clones only, minus some. V and J calls and clone size are those listed in that table; D and trimming were worked out from the DNA. The sample lists fewer than 100,000 clones, 80% occurring once. This sequence originates from a woman aged 70-85 years with acute or convalescent COVID-19. The V call is TRBV12-3 or TRBV12-4, the J call TRBJ1-1; tentative D call: TRBD1 (5 bases). The sequencing input was peripheral blood. CDR3 residues: CASSFTGNTEAFF. The CDR3 DNA sequence: TGTGCCAGCAGTTTCACAGGGAACACTGAAGCTTTCTTT.